This T cell receptor (beta chain) was obtained from a study of beta chain features in type 1 diabetes. Study at large: Patient and healthy donor groups were alike in age, gender and cell yields. Regarding the study as a whole: Resolution of whether HLA type affects TCRB rearrangement was not achieved here.

The CDR3 covers 12 residues. V was clipped by 1 base and J by 6 bases, with 7 bases between them. CDR1 is SGHVS and CDR2 is FQNEAQ in the germline V gene. Sequencing targeted expressed TCRB transcripts, as all isolated RNA had been reverse transcribed. Profiling relied on immunoSEQ multiplex PCR, and the TCRdb table lists in-frame clones only, not all of them. The data contain hundreds of thousands of clones, 10% to 12% of them singletons. With regard to this clone: The antigen is unknown.

This TCR came from a woman aged 18-29 years in good health. Material: naive CD4+ T cells from blood. This chain connects TRBV7-8 to TRBJ2-7; D not certain. CDR3 region: CASSLGPTEQYV. The CDR3 DNA is TGTGCCAGCAGCTTAGGGCCGACCGAGCAGTACGTC.